This T cell receptor (beta chain) was sequenced in a study of cytomegalovirus exposure and HLA in healthy donors. Findings and caveats of the study: TCR beta chain V- and J-gene trimming was linked, in a later analysis, to a missense variant in DCLRE1C.

CDR1 and CDR2 from the germline V gene are SGHAT and FQNNGV. This CDR3 comprises 15 residues. Germline trimming cut 4 bases from V and 1 base from J; bases unmatched to any gene: 6. The primer mix had 60 Vbeta and 13 Jbeta primers. The table came from immunoSEQ multiplex PCR; TCRdb's copy has only in-frame clones and leaves some out. The sample consists of 100,000 or so clones, roughly three quarters of them appearing once. A remark on this clone: Its antigen is unknown.

What was sequenced was PBMCs. V usage is TRBV11-2 and J usage is TRBJ1-1, with 7 bases matching TRBD1. The receptor comes from a woman aged 50 to 65 in good health and CMV-seropositive. The CDR3 loop reads CASSSRQGRNTEAFF. CDR3 nucleotides: TGTGCCAGCAGCTCCCGACAGGGACGGAACACTGAAGCTTTCTTT. Supplemented by reference TRBV11-2 and TRBJ1-1, the full variable domain reads EAGVAQSPRYKIIEKRQSVAFWCNPISGHATLYWYQQILGQGPKLLIQFQNNGVVDDSQLPKDRFSAERLKGVDSTLKIQPAKLEDSAVYLCASSSRQGRNTEAFFGQGTRLTVV.